This section outlines one T cell receptor (beta chain) sequence together with its context. The data are from a study of neurological immune-mediated disorders. TCRdb fed the 5' RACE reads into MiXCR, producing one record per CDR3 protein. Of about 80,000 distinct CDR3 sequences detected, 4.5% to 6.5% appear once; the ten largest clones hold less than 2.5%. The length of the CDR3 is 16 residues. CDR1 and CDR2 from the germline V gene are KGHSH and LQKENI. Trimming pared 3 bases from V and 8 bases from J, leaving 19 bases between. The sequenced material came from PBMCs. The chain links TRBV18 to TRBJ1-4; no clear D. This TCR derives from a woman in her 30s with multiple sclerosis. The CDR3 DNA follows: TGTGCCAGCTCACCCCCTTCTTCCGGGTCCAACGAAAAACTGTTTTTT. Protein product: CASSPPSSGSNEKLFF.